This T cell receptor (beta chain) was observed in a study of T cells after yellow fever vaccination. Germline V gene lookup returns CDR1 SEHNR and CDR2 FQNEAQ (reference sequence). Trimming took off 5 bases at V and 7 bases at J, with 15 bases between the two ends. This CDR3 spans 15 amino acids. One entry per CDR3 protein results from TCRdb running MiXCR on the 5' RACE reads. The data contain a few hundred thousand distinct CDR3 sequences, roughly a sixth of them singletons. This sample comprised PBMCs, obtained about 5 days after the first yellow fever vaccination. V is TRBV7-9 and J is TRBJ1-6; TRBD1 might be the D (5 bases). The TCR originated in a man aged 18 to 35 who received the YFV17D yellow fever vaccine. CDR3 loop: CASSPSGTKNSPLHF. In nucleotides, the CDR3 is TGTGCCAGCAGCCCTAGCGGGACTAAGAATTCACCCCTCCACTTT.